Listed here are 29 T cell receptor beta chains from one sample, sequenced in a study of blood T cell repertoires in COVID-19. This table comes from immunoSEQ multiplex PCR, and its TCRdb copy is limited to in-frame clones, with some not included. The table shows around 160,000 clones, with 85% occurring only once. What was sequenced was peripheral blood. These receptors were collected from a woman aged 40-49 years with active or convalescent COVID-19.

The CDR3 loop is CASSPTRNTEAFF. DNA of the CDR3: TGTGCCAGCAGCCCGACACGCAACACTGAAGCTTTCTTT. This chain uses TRBV28 with TRBJ1-1; D remains ambiguous. V lost 6 bases and J 2 bases, leaving 10 bases between the germline ends. The germline gives CDR1 MDHEN, CDR2 SYDVKM. This CDR3 contains 13 residues. The whole variable domain, remainder taken from reference TRBV28 and TRBJ1-1, is DVKVTQSSRYLVKRTGEKVFLECVQDMDHENMFWYRQDPGLGLRLIYFSYDVKMKEKGDIPEGYSVSREKKERFSLILESASTNQTSMYLCASSPTRNTEAFFGQGTRLTVV.

This chain joins TRBV4-1 and TRBJ1-2; weak D call: TRBD1 (5 bases). The CDR3 has 15 amino acids. Trimming pared 7 bases from V and 6 bases from J, leaving 21 bases between. Germline V gene sequence: CDR1 MGHRA, CDR2 YSYEKL. CDR3 residues: CASTKMGGLGDGYTF. The CDR3 bases are TGCGCCAGCACCAAAATGGGGGGGTTGGGAGATGGCTACACCTTC.

The genes are TRBV6-5 and TRBJ2-2; 12 bases map to TRBD2. Unmatched junction bases numbered 8, after V lost 6 bases and J lost 9 bases. The germline V gene encodes CDR1 MNHEY and CDR2 SVGAGI. There are 15 residues in the CDR3. The CDR3 loop is CASSRLAGAGRELFF. For the CDR3, the DNA is TGTGCCAGCAGCCGACTAGCGGGAGCCGGCAGGGAGCTGTTTTTT.

The chain has TRBV19 and TRBJ2-2; D unresolved. The CDR3 is 15 amino acids. Trimming removed 2 bases from V and 1 base from J, with 8 bases in between. Germline CDR1 and CDR2: LNHDA and SQIVND (reference sequence). In nucleotides, the CDR3 is TGTGCCAGTAGTATAAGACACATGAACACCGGGGAGCTGTTTTTT. Residues: CASSIRHMNTGELFF.

This clone was detected once. The J gene is TRBJ2-7, the V gene TRBV6-5, with 13 bases fitting TRBD2. This CDR3 spans 16 amino acids. Germline V gives CDR1 MNHEY, CDR2 SVGAGI. The V gene end was trimmed by 3 bases and the J gene end by 3 bases; junction bases not matched to a gene: 5. The CDR3: CASSYGTSGTLYEQYF. Written as DNA, the CDR3 is TGTGCCAGCAGTTATGGGACTAGCGGGACCCTCTACGAGCAGTACTTC.

This chain joins TRBV3-1 (or the pseudogene TRBV3-2) and TRBJ2-6, with 8 positions matching TRBD1. This CDR3 spans 18 amino acids. The ends lost 2 bases at V and 0 bases at J; junction bases unmatched: 6. The germline gives CDR1 LGHDT, CDR2 YNNKEL (reference sequence). The CDR3 DNA sequence: TGTGCCAGCAGCCAATCCGGGACAGGCCTCTCTGGGGCCAACGTCCTGACTTTC. Its translation: CASSQSGTGLSGANVLTF.

This chain uses TRBV25-1 with TRBJ2-7; a possible D gene is TRBD1 (5 bases). The V end was cut by 0 bases, the J end by 3 bases, with 9 bases between. The germline V gene encodes CDR1 MGHDK and CDR2 SYGVNS. The CDR3 is 14 residues long. CDR3 protein: CASSEYGQDYEQYF. CDR3 DNA: TGTGCCAGCAGTGAATACGGACAAGACTACGAGCAGTACTTC.

The chain uses TRBV9 and TRBJ2-7; a possible D gene is TRBD2 (5 bases). Trimming removed 0 bases at V and 3 bases at J, with 10 bases between. The germline CDR1 and CDR2 sequences are SGDLS and YYNGEE. The CDR3 contains 14 residues. As DNA, the CDR3 is TGTGCCAGCAGCGTAGGAGGAGGAGACTACGAGCAGTACTTC. It translates to CASSVGGGDYEQYF.

The chain joins TRBV19 to TRBJ2-6; no clear D gene. The CDR3 is made up of 14 amino acids. From germline, CDR1 is LNHDA and CDR2 SQIVND (reference sequence). Trimming took 3 bases from V and 1 from J, leaving 4 bases between them. The CDR3 DNA follows: TGTGCCAGTAGTATTAATTCTGGGGCCAACGTCCTGACTTTC. This codes for CASSINSGANVLTF.

V usage is TRBV28 and J usage is TRBJ2-7, with D maybe TRBD1 (6 bases). The CDR3 contains 14 residues. V dropped 6 bases and J dropped 2 bases, with 14 bases sitting between them. Germline loops: CDR1 MDHEN, CDR2 SYDVKM. The CDR3 reads CASSPDRPPYEQYF. The CDR3 nucleotides are TGTGCCAGCAGCCCGGACAGACCCCCCTACGAGCAGTACTTC.

The V call is TRBV29-1, the J call TRBJ2-1, with 11 bases aligning to TRBD2. The CDR3 has 16 residues. The V gene end was trimmed by 7 bases and the J gene end by 2 bases; junction bases not matched to a gene: 10. Looked up from germline, CDR1 is SQVTM and CDR2 is ANQGSEA. The CDR3 is CSAPGSGRVTYNEQFF. The CDR3 bases are TGCAGCGCCCCTGGTAGCGGGAGGGTTACCTACAATGAGCAGTTCTTC.

The chain uses TRBV9 and TRBJ1-3; unclear D gene. CDR1 and CDR2 from the germline V gene are SGDLS and YYNGEE. The V end was cut by 6 bases, the J end by 2 bases, with 12 bases between. The CDR3 covers 14 residues. CDR3 bases: TGTGCCAGCACCGTGTCGGTGACTGGAAACACCATATATTTT. Its translation is CASTVSVTGNTIYF.

The rearrangement joins TRBV4-1 to TRBJ1-1, with TRBD1 matching over 9 bases. This CDR3 comprises 15 residues. V was clipped by 4 bases and J by 1 base; unmatched bases: 4. Per germline, CDR1 MGHRA and CDR2 YSYEKL. As DNA, the CDR3 is TGCGCCAGCAGCCCCTCGGGACAGGGGAACACTGAAGCTTTCTTT. Protein sequence: CASSPSGQGNTEAFF.

The J gene is TRBJ2-3, the V gene TRBV30; 9 bases match TRBD2. Germline-derived CDR1 and CDR2 are GTSNPN and SVGIG (reference sequence). The CDR3 spans 14 residues. The ends lost 7 bases at V and 7 bases at J; junction bases unmatched: 12. The CDR3 here is CALHRSGGRHTQYF. Written as DNA, the CDR3 is TGTGCCTTGCACCGTAGCGGGGGTCGGCATACGCAGTATTTT.

The chain links TRBV5-1 to TRBJ2-1; the match to TRBD2 covers 9 bases. Germline CDR1 is SGHRS and CDR2 is YFSETQ. CDR3 size: 14 residues. V gave up 0 bases and J gave up 6 bases; unmatched junction bases: 1. Here the CDR3 reads CASSLDSGGNEQFF. The CDR3 coding sequence is TGCGCCAGCAGCTTGGATAGCGGGGGCAATGAGCAGTTCTTC.

The chain uses TRBV5-4 and TRBJ2-2; tentatively, D is TRBD1 (6 bases). Germline assignment: CDR1 SGHNT and CDR2 YYREEE (reference sequence). Trimming shortened V by 4 bases and J by 7 bases, and 17 bases separated the two germline ends. CDR3 size: 15 residues. Here the CDR3 reads CASSGWGLASGELFF. CDR3 bases: TGTGCCAGCAGCGGGTGGGGGCTGGCCAGCGGGGAGCTGTTTTTT.

The chain has TRBV2 and TRBJ1-1, with D possibly TRBD1 on 5 matching bases. The CDR3 is 12 amino acids. The V end was cut by 6 bases, the J end by 7 bases, with 12 bases between. The germline V gene encodes CDR1 SNHLY and CDR2 FYNNEI. This chain's CDR3 is CASSLFQGEAFF. The CDR3, as DNA: TGTGCCAGCAGCTTATTTCAGGGTGAAGCTTTCTTT.

V usage is TRBV20-1 and J usage is TRBJ1-5; D gene unclear. V was pared by 3 bases and J by 7 bases, with 7 bases between. The CDR3 consists of 11 residues. Germline V gives CDR1 DFQATT, CDR2 SNEGSKA (reference sequence). The CDR3 DNA reads TGCAGTGCTAGGGGAGGACAGCCCCAGCATTTT. Its protein is CSARGGQPQHF.

The chain combines TRBV1 with TRBJ1-2. TRBV1 has pseudogene status. The CDR3 runs to 15 residues. This chain's CDR3 is CTSSQVSSSYYGYTF. For the CDR3, the DNA is TGCACCAGCAGCCAAGTTAGCTCCAGCTACTATGGCTACACCTTC.

V usage is TRBV4-3 and J usage is TRBJ1-1; no reliable D call. Deletions cut 1 base from V and 0 bases from J, with 9 bases between. The length of the CDR3 is 15 residues. Germline lookup yields CDR1 LGHNA and CDR2 YSLEER. The CDR3 sequence is CASSQGAGMNTEAFF. CDR3 DNA: TGCGCCAGCAGCCAAGGGGCGGGGATGAACACTGAAGCTTTCTTT.

Written as DNA, the CDR3 is TGTGCCAGTGCGACAGGGGGGAACACTGAAGCTTTCTTT. Its protein product is CASATGGNTEAFF. This chain uses TRBV19 with TRBJ1-1; 9 bases align to TRBD1. V trimming: 8 bases; J trimming: 1 base; junction bases outside the gene matches: 2. Germline loops: CDR1 LNHDA, CDR2 SQIVND (reference sequence). CDR3 length equals 13 residues.

This rearrangement joins TRBV19 to TRBJ1-5, with a possible D match to TRBD1 (5 bases). V gave up 2 bases and J gave up 0 bases, with 11 bases separating them. Germline assignment: CDR1 LNHDA and CDR2 SQIVND (reference sequence). The CDR3 runs to 16 residues. CDR3 sequence: CASSIMGGYSNQPQHF. The DNA for the CDR3 is TGTGCCAGTAGTATAATGGGGGGGTATAGCAATCAGCCCCAGCATTTT.

This chain links TRBV29-1 with TRBJ1-2, with 8 positions matching TRBD1. Germline-derived CDR1 and CDR2 are SQVTM and ANQGSEA. V gave up 7 bases and J gave up 4 bases; unmatched junction bases: 2. The CDR3 is made up of 11 amino acids. The CDR3 region is CSADRGYGYTF. DNA for the CDR3: TGCAGCGCCGACAGGGGCTATGGCTACACCTTC.

The sample holds one count of this clone. The chain combines TRBV6-5 with TRBJ1-6; no definite D call. Trimming took off 4 bases at V and 0 bases at J, with 10 bases between the two ends. CDR3 length: 16 amino acids. Germline V lookup: CDR1 MNHEY, CDR2 SVGAGI. The CDR3 nucleotides are TGTGCCAGCAGTTCCTTGTCGAGCTCCTATAATTCACCCCTCCACTTT. This codes for CASSSLSSSYNSPLHF.

This chain links TRBV5-1 with TRBJ1-2, with D possibly being TRBD1 (5 bases). The CDR3 loop spans 13 amino acids. CDR1 is SGHRS and CDR2 is YFSETQ in the germline V gene. V lost 3 bases and J lost 2, with 8 bases in between. The CDR3 sequence is CASSSGMNYGYTF. The CDR3, as DNA: TGCGCCAGCAGCTCAGGGATGAACTATGGCTACACCTTC.

J is TRBJ2-3 and V is TRBV2; D ambiguous. Per germline, CDR1 SNHLY and CDR2 FYNNEI. The CDR3 is 13 amino acids. V was clipped by 4 bases and J by 7 bases, with 12 bases between them. The CDR3 loop reads CASSGGSSNTQYF. The CDR3 DNA is TGTGCCAGCAGTGGAGGATCCTCCAATACGCAGTATTTT.

The V call is TRBV7-6, the J call TRBJ1-3; TRBD1 aligns across 7 bases. Germline V gives CDR1 SGHVS, CDR2 FNYEAQ. J lost 2 bases, V lost 4 bases, and 14 bases had no gene match. This CDR3 comprises 18 residues. The DNA of the CDR3 is TGTGCCAGCAGCTCACCGACAGGGATCAACCTGGCTGGAAACACCATATATTTT. Protein sequence: CASSSPTGINLAGNTIYF.

V usage is TRBV4-3 and J usage is TRBJ2-1; 8 nucleotides align to TRBD2. V was clipped by 0 bases and J by 7 bases; unmatched bases: 14. Germline lookup yields CDR1 LGHNA and CDR2 YSLEER. The length of the CDR3 is 18 residues. The CDR3 loop reads CASSQDAPGAGGSNEQFF. The CDR3 bases are TGCGCCAGCAGCCAAGATGCGCCGGGGGCGGGAGGATCGAATGAGCAGTTCTTC.

In regard to this clone: Other DNA sequences in this sample translate to the same CDR3. This sequence joins TRBV28 and TRBJ1-2, with TRBD1 matching 8 bases. V trimming: 3 bases; J trimming: 0 bases; junction bases outside the gene matches: 3. The germline CDR1 and CDR2 sequences are MDHEN and SYDVKM. The CDR3 has 15 residues. Here the CDR3 reads CASSFPTGANYGYTF. For the CDR3, the DNA is TGTGCCAGCAGTTTCCCGACAGGGGCTAACTATGGCTACACCTTC.